This entry lists 13 T cell receptor beta chains sequenced from one sample in a study of early T cells in non-severe SARS-CoV-2 infection. TCRdb reprocessed the 5' RACE reads with MiXCR, giving one entry per CDR3 protein. This table holds approximately 88,000 distinct CDR3 sequences, approximately 15% found once. Sequencing input: whole blood. The source is an adult who was a healthcare worker with PCR-confirmed SARS-CoV-2 infection or an uninfected control (not recorded which).

The V and J genes are TRBV25-1 and TRBJ2-7; D is unclear. Trimming shortened V by 3 bases and J by 6 bases, and 12 bases separated the two germline ends. This CDR3 is 13 amino acids long. CDR1 MGHDK and CDR2 SYGVNS come from the germline V gene. The CDR3 DNA reads as TGTGCCAGCAGTGACGGTGGTCTCTCCGAGCAGTACTTC. It codes for CASSDGGLSEQYF.

This clonotype has ten or more counts. The gene calls are TRBV7-8 and TRBJ1-2; D is undetermined. The CDR3 length is 16 residues. Trimming removed 1 base from V and 6 bases from J, with 18 bases in between. Per germline, CDR1 SGHVS and CDR2 FQNEAQ. The CDR3 region is CASSLDPRSQKNGYTF. CDR3 DNA: TGTGCCAGCAGCTTAGACCCGAGGTCCCAGAAGAATGGCTACACCTTC.

This clonotype was detected many times. CDR3 protein: CASPRGGLTNYGYTF. CDR3 nucleotide sequence: TGTGCCAGTCCCCGGGGCGGACTAACTAACTATGGCTACACCTTC. The V gene is TRBV30, the J gene TRBJ1-2; the D gene is possibly TRBD1 (5 bases). CDR1 GTSNPN and CDR2 SVGIG come from the germline V gene (reference sequence). The CDR3 loop spans 15 amino acids. V was pared by 8 bases and J by 0 bases, with 19 bases between.

This clonotype appeared a few times. This sequence joins TRBV24-1 and TRBJ2-3, with D hard to call. This CDR3 has 13 residues. Trimming stripped 5 bases from V and 0 bases from J, with 5 bases between. CDR1 and CDR2 (germline): KGHDR, SFDVKD. The CDR3 sequence is CATSGVSTDTQYF. Written as DNA, the CDR3 is TGTGCCACCAGTGGGGTCAGCACAGATACGCAGTATTTT.

This clonotype was observed a handful of times. The genes are TRBV29-1 and TRBJ1-1; D gene ambiguous. V gave up 7 bases and J gave up 0 bases, with 12 bases separating them. Per the germline V gene, CDR1 is SQVTM and CDR2 is ANQGSEA. The CDR3 has 13 amino acids. CDR3 coding DNA: TGCAGCGCCAAGGGCACTCTGAACACTGAAGCTTTCTTT. Its translation: CSAKGTLNTEAFF. Full variable domain (missing parts from reference TRBV29-1 and TRBJ1-1): SAVISQKPSRDICQRGTSLTIQCQVDSQVTMMFWYRQQPGQSLTLIATANQGSEATYESGFVIDKFPISRPNLTFSTLTVSNMSPEDSSIYLCSAKGTLNTEAFFGQGTRLTVV.

At least ten counts were recorded for this clonotype. The V gene is TRBV7-9, the J gene TRBJ2-2; D gene ambiguous. The CDR3 covers 14 residues. V lost 0 bases and J 7 bases, leaving 9 bases between the germline ends. Germline V lookup: CDR1 SEHNR, CDR2 FQNEAQ (reference sequence). The CDR3 DNA reads as TGTGCCAGCAGCTTAGCCTACCACGGCGGGGAGCTGTTTTTT. Amino acids: CASSLAYHGGELFF.

CDR3 protein: CAWSLLEAPYQPQHF. The CDR3 DNA sequence: TGTGCCTGGAGTCTTTTGGAAGCCCCATATCAGCCCCAGCATTTT. The chain has TRBV30 and TRBJ1-5; D is ambiguous. V lost 2 bases to trimming and J lost 5 bases, with 16 bases between them. The germline V gene has CDR1 GTSNPN and CDR2 SVGIG (reference sequence). This CDR3 has 15 amino acids.

This clonotype was counted many times. The chain uses TRBV11-3 and TRBJ2-7, with D perhaps given as TRBD1 or TRBD2 (5 bases each). Per the germline V gene, CDR1 is SGHNT and CDR2 is YENEEA. Between the trimmed V and J ends, which lost 5 bases and 2 bases, there was a span of 13 bases. This CDR3 spans 14 amino acids. CDR3 sequence (DNA): TGTGCCAGCAGCCTCGGGACGGGGACCTACGAGCAGTACTTC. Residues: CASSLGTGTYEQYF. Combining the CDR3 with reference TRBV11-3 and TRBJ2-7 gives the whole variable domain EAGVVQSPRYKIIEKKQPVAFWCNPISGHNTLYWYLQNLGQGPELLIRYENEEAVDDSQLPKDRFSAERLKGVDSTLKIQPAELGDSAVYLCASSLGTGTYEQYFGPGTRLTVT.

The chain links TRBV11-2 to TRBJ2-1, with a weak D call TRBD2 (5 bases). The CDR3 is 13 amino acids. V lost 3 bases and J 8 bases, leaving 11 bases between the germline ends. The germline gives CDR1 SGHAT, CDR2 FQNNGV. The DNA for the CDR3 is TGTGCCAGCAGCTTTCCCGGGATCGATGAGCAGTTCTTC. This encodes CASSFPGIDEQFF.

This clonotype was found a few times. The V gene is TRBV27, the J gene TRBJ2-7; 9 bases are a match to TRBD2. The junction had 7 bases not matched to a gene; V was cut back by 3 bases and J by 4 bases. The CDR3 runs 15 residues. In germline, CDR1 is MNHEY, CDR2 SMNVEV (reference sequence). The DNA of the CDR3 is TGTGCCAGCAGTTTGGTCAGCGGGGGGCGGTACGAGCAGTACTTC. Translating it yields CASSLVSGGRYEQYF.

This chain connects TRBV10-1 to TRBJ2-7, with 8 bases matching TRBD1. With 7 bases clipped from V and 2 bases from J, the junction kept 7 bases outside the gene matches. CDR3 length: 14 amino acids. The V gene's germline CDR1 is WNHNN and CDR2 SYGVQD (reference sequence). The CDR3 sequence is CASTLRDRPYEQYF. CDR3 bases: TGCGCCAGCACCCTGCGGGACAGGCCCTACGAGCAGTACTTC.

The genes are TRBV7-2 and TRBJ2-5; 10 bases line up with TRBD2. This CDR3 is 16 amino acids long. Germline loops: CDR1 SGHTA, CDR2 FQGNSA. V trimming: 5 bases; J trimming: 2 bases; junction bases outside the gene matches: 8. CDR3 sequence reads: CASSISGGARQETQYF. Written as DNA, the CDR3 is TGTGCCAGCAGCATAAGCGGGGGGGCAAGACAAGAGACCCAGTACTTC.

This clonotype was counted only a few times. The gene calls are TRBV20-1 and TRBJ2-1; 8 nucleotides align to TRBD1. CDR3 length: 14 amino acids. From germline, CDR1 is DFQATT and CDR2 SNEGSKA (reference sequence). V lost 6 bases to trimming and J lost 1 base; unmatched junction nucleotides: 5. CDR3 coding DNA: TGCAGTGCCTTAGACAGGGGTTCCTACAATGAGCAGTTCTTC. Protein sequence: CSALDRGSYNEQFF.